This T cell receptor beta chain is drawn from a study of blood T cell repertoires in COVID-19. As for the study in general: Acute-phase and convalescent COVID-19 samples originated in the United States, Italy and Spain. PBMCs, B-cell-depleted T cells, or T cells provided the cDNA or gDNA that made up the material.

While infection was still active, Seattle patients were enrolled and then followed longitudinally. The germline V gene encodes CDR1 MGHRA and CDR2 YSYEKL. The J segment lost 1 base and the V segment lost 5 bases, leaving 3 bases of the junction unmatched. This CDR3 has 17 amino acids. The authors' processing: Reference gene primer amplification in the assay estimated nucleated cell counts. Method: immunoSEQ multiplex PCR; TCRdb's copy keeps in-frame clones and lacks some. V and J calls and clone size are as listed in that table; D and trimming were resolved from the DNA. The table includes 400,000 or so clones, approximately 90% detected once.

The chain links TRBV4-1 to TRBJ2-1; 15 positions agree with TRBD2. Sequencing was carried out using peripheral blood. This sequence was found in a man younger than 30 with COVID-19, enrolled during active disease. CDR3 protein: CASSAGLAGGSYNEQFF. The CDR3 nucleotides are TGCGCCAGCAGCGCGGGACTAGCGGGGGGATCCTACAATGAGCAGTTCTTC.